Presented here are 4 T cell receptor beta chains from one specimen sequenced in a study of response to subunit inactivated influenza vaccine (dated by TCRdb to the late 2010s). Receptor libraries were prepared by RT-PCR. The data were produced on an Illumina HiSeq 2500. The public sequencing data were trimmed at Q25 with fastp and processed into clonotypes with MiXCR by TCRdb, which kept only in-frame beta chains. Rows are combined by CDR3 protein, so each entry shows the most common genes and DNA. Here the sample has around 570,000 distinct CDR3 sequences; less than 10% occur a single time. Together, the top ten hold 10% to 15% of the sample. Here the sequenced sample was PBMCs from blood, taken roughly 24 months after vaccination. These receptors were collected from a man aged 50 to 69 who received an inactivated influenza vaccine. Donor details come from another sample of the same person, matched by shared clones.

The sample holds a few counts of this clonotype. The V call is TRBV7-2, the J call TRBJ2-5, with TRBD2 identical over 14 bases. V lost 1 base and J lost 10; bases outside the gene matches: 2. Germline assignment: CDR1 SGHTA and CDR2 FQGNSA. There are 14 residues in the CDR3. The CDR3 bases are TGTGCCAGCAGCTTAGAGGGACTAGCGGGAGACCAGTACTTC. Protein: CASSLEGLAGDQYF.

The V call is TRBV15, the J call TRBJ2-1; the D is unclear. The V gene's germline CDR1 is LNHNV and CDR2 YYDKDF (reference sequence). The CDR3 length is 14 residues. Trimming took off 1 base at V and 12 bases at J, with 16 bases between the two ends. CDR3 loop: CATSRAQTYRTQFF. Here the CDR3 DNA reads TGTGCCACCAGCAGAGCCCAAACCTATAGAACGCAGTTCTTC.

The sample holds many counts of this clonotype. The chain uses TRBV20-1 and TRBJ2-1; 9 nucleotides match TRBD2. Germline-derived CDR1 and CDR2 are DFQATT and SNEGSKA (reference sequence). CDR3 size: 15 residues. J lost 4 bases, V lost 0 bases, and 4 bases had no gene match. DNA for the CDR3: TGCAGTGCTAGAGATGCGGGGGGGCGTTACAATGAGCAGTTCTTC. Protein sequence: CSARDAGGRYNEQFF.

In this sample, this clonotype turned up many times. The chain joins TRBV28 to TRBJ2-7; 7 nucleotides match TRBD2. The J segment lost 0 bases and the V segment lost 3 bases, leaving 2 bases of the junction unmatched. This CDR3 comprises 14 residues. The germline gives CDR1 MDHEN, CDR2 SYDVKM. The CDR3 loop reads CASSFSGDSYEQYF. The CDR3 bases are TGTGCCAGCAGTTTCAGCGGGGACTCCTACGAGCAGTACTTC.